These 2 T cell receptor beta chains originate from one sample sequenced in a study of blood T cells in healthy people across ages. A second about 7 to 11 cycle PCR used barcoded and J-beta primers. Using its own MiXCR run on the 5' RACE reads, TCRdb lists one record per CDR3 protein. This sample has over 550,000 distinct CDR3 sequences; under 30% occur once, and the top ten carry less than 20%. The sequenced sample consisted of blood. These receptors came from an elderly woman in good health.

In the case of this clonotype: This could be a read error, since a much larger clone is one nucleotide away. This chain connects TRBV20-1 to TRBJ2-1, with D unresolved. CDR1 and CDR2 from the germline V gene are DFQATT and SNEGSKA (reference sequence). This CDR3 comprises 11 residues. V was shortened by 5 bases and J by 9 bases, with 11 bases between the two germline ends. DNA for the CDR3: TGCAGTGCTCATGGGGTCAGTGAGCAGTTCTTC. Its translation: CSAHGVSEQFF.

This clonotype has more than one count but fewer than ten. The chain links TRBV6-2 or TRBV6-3 to TRBJ1-1; D is possibly TRBD1 (6 bases). The CDR3 length is 15 residues. Germline V gene data show CDR1 as MNHEY and CDR2 as SVGEGT. With 2 bases removed from V and 0 bases from J, the gap between germline ends came to 10 bases. The CDR3 sequence: CASSYRGHLNTEAFF. The DNA of the CDR3 is TGTGCCAGCAGTTACCGGGGACATTTGAACACTGAAGCTTTCTTT.